The next 29 T cell receptor beta chains were all read from a single sample in a study of blood T cell repertoires in COVID-19. Here immunoSEQ multiplex PCR was the method, and the copy in TCRdb shows in-frame clones only, minus some. The sample has some 210,000 clones; 70% to 90% are singletons. The sequenced sample consisted of PBMCs or T cells enriched from blood (not recorded which). These receptors were obtained from a man between 40 and 49 years old who had recovered from COVID-19.

The genes are TRBV27 and TRBJ2-7; TRBD2 matches 10 bases. The junction had 6 bases not matched to a gene; V was cut back by 5 bases and J by 2 bases. Germline values: CDR1 MNHEY, CDR2 SMNVEV (reference sequence). This CDR3 contains 15 residues. CDR3 sequence reads: CASSIRTSGAYEQYF. CDR3 nucleotide sequence: TGTGCCAGCAGTATCCGGACTAGCGGTGCCTACGAGCAGTACTTC.

V gene TRBV9 combines with J gene TRBJ2-1; D might be TRBD2 (7 bases). V lost 0 bases and J 9 bases, leaving 16 bases between the germline ends. This CDR3 spans 15 amino acids. The germline V gene encodes CDR1 SGDLS and CDR2 YYNGEE. CDR3 protein: CASSVASSGGTEQFF. In nucleotides, the CDR3 is TGTGCCAGCAGCGTAGCGAGTTCGGGGGGCACTGAGCAGTTCTTC.

The chain employs TRBV4-2 and TRBJ1-4, with D possibly matching TRBD1 (6 bases). Germline V gene lookup returns CDR1 LGHNA and CDR2 YNFKEQ. CDR3 length equals 17 residues. The V end was cut by 3 bases, the J end by 3 bases, with 17 bases between. CDR3 sequence reads: CASSHPTGGAANEKLFF. Here the CDR3 DNA reads TGTGCCAGCAGCCACCCGACAGGCGGCGCAGCTAATGAAAAACTGTTTTTT.

CDR3 DNA sequence: TGCGCCAGCAGCTTCGACGACAGTTCTGGAAACACCATATATTTT. Residues: CASSFDDSSGNTIYF. The chain carries TRBV5-1 and TRBJ1-3, with D perhaps TRBD1 (5 bases). Deletions cut 2 bases from V and 1 base from J, with 10 bases between. The CDR3 contains 15 residues. CDR1 is SGHRS and CDR2 is YFSETQ in the germline V gene.

This chain links TRBV6-1 with TRBJ1-5, with 9 bases identical to TRBD1. The CDR3 length is 15 residues. The germline V gene encodes CDR1 MNHNS and CDR2 SASEGT. V dropped 3 bases and J dropped 7; count of bases not matched to a gene: 7. CDR3: CASSEDRGLWQPQHF. CDR3 DNA: TGTGCCAGCAGTGAGGACAGGGGATTATGGCAGCCCCAGCATTTT.

V gene TRBV30 combines with J gene TRBJ1-5; D perhaps matches TRBD1 (5 bases). This CDR3 comprises 14 residues. Trimming pared 1 base from V and 5 bases from J, leaving 12 bases between. CDR1 and CDR2 (germline): GTSNPN, SVGIG (reference sequence). The CDR3 reads CAWSGAGGYQPQHF. Written as DNA, the CDR3 is TGTGCCTGGAGTGGCGCTGGGGGGTATCAGCCCCAGCATTTT.

There are a few counts of this clone. This sequence joins TRBV29-1 and TRBJ1-2; D unresolved. The CDR3 totals 11 residues. Germline V CDR1 and CDR2: SQVTM, ANQGSEA. The V and J ends lost 4 bases and 0 bases respectively, with 3 bases between them. The CDR3 loop reads CSVATNYGYTF. The CDR3 DNA reads TGCAGCGTTGCTACTAACTATGGCTACACCTTC.

The chain is built from TRBV13 and TRBJ1-2; D not resolved. V lost 0 bases and J lost 14, with 13 bases in between. There are 12 residues in the CDR3. Germline V CDR1 and CDR2: PRHDT, FYEKMQ (reference sequence). CDR3 sequence: CASSLGLWPKTF. For the CDR3, the DNA is TGTGCCAGCAGCTTAGGCCTGTGGCCAAAAACCTTC. Using reference TRBV13 and TRBJ1-2 for the parts outside the CDR3, the full variable domain is AAGVIQSPRHLIKEKRETATLKCYPIPRHDTVYWYQQGPGQDPQFLISFYEKMQSDKGSIPDRFSAQQFSDYHSELNMSSLELGDSALYFCASSLGLWPKTFGSGTRLTVV.

The chain carries TRBV30 and TRBJ1-5; possibly TRBD1 for D (6 bases). V was trimmed by 0 bases and J by 0 bases, leaving 15 bases between them. The germline V gene encodes CDR1 GTSNPN and CDR2 SVGIG (reference sequence). The CDR3 runs 17 residues. As DNA, the CDR3 is TGTGCCTGGAGTGTAGCATCAGGGGTATATAGCAATCAGCCCCAGCATTTT. It specifies CAWSVASGVYSNQPQHF.

This chain connects TRBV5-6 to TRBJ1-1, with D perhaps TRBD1 (5 bases). This CDR3 has 14 amino acids. Germline V gene lookup returns CDR1 SGHDT and CDR2 YYEEEE. V was trimmed by 5 bases and J by 0 bases, leaving 11 bases between them. CDR3 nucleotides: TGTGCCAGCAGACAAGGGGTTATGAACACTGAAGCTTTCTTT. It translates to CASRQGVMNTEAFF.

The CDR3, as DNA: TGTGCCACCAGCAGAGAGGACAGGGGGCGTGAAAAACTGTTTTTT. It is translated as CATSREDRGREKLFF. The chain employs TRBV15 and TRBJ1-4; TRBD1 matches 11 bases. V was clipped by 0 bases and J by 7 bases; unmatched bases: 1. In germline, CDR1 is LNHNV, CDR2 YYDKDF (reference sequence). The CDR3 totals 15 residues.

This clone appeared a few times. J is TRBJ1-4 and V is TRBV5-1; D unclear. Trimming took 6 bases from V and 5 from J, leaving 8 bases between them. The CDR3 contains 12 residues. Germline assignment: CDR1 SGHRS and CDR2 YFSETQ. The CDR3 coding sequence is TGCGCCAGCAAACAGAACAATGAAAAACTGTTTTTT. Its translation: CASKQNNEKLFF.

The chain has TRBV29-1 and TRBJ1-1; D is perhaps TRBD1 (6 bases). Germline CDR1 is SQVTM and CDR2 is ANQGSEA. With 5 bases removed from V and 0 bases from J, the gap between germline ends came to 13 bases. The CDR3 has 14 residues. CDR3 in amino acids: CSVNAGTLNTEAFF. CDR3 DNA sequence: TGCAGCGTTAACGCCGGGACATTGAACACTGAAGCTTTCTTT. Combining the CDR3 with reference TRBV29-1 and TRBJ1-1 gives the whole variable domain SAVISQKPSRDICQRGTSLTIQCQVDSQVTMMFWYRQQPGQSLTLIATANQGSEATYESGFVIDKFPISRPNLTFSTLTVSNMSPEDSSIYLCSVNAGTLNTEAFFGQGTRLTVV.

The rearrangement uses TRBV5-1 and TRBJ1-6; 7 bases match TRBD1. After removal of 0 bases from V and 9 bases from J, the junction contained 9 bases not matched to a gene. The length of the CDR3 is 16 residues. CDR1 and CDR2 (germline): SGHRS, YFSETQ. The chain's CDR3 is CASSLGQGVGGSPLHF. The CDR3 DNA is TGCGCCAGCAGCTTGGGACAGGGAGTCGGGGGTTCACCCCTCCACTTT.

The V gene is TRBV5-1, the J gene TRBJ1-1, with a tentative D call TRBD1 (6 bases). Looked up from germline, CDR1 is SGHRS and CDR2 is YFSETQ. The CDR3 runs to 14 residues. Trimming cost V 3 bases and J 1 base, with 10 bases left between them. This CDR3 is CASSSSGQNTEAFF. CDR3 DNA sequence: TGCGCCAGCAGCTCGTCGGGACAGAACACTGAAGCTTTCTTT.

This chain joins TRBV19 and TRBJ1-6, with a weak D call TRBD1 (6 bases). CDR1 and CDR2 from the germline V gene are LNHDA and SQIVND (reference sequence). The CDR3 has 13 residues. V lost 5 bases and J 7 bases, leaving 9 bases between the germline ends. CDR3 in DNA: TGTGCCAGTAGTCGGGGGGGCAATTCACCCCTCCACTTT. Protein sequence: CASSRGGNSPLHF.

The rearrangement links TRBV9 to TRBJ1-1, with no clear D. Germline loops: CDR1 SGDLS, CDR2 YYNGEE. Trimming removed 5 bases at V and 10 bases at J, with 15 bases between. This CDR3 contains 12 residues. The DNA for the CDR3 is TGTGCCAGCAGACCAGCGGCCTTTGGAGCTTTCTTT. Its translation is CASRPAAFGAFF. Complete variable domain (other parts from reference TRBV9 and TRBJ1-1): DSGVTQTPKHLITATGQRVTLRCSPRSGDLSVYWYQQSLDQGLQFLIQYYNGEERAKGNILERFSAQQFPDLHSELNLSSLELGDSALYFCASRPAAFGAFFGQGTRLTVV.

The chain employs TRBV12-3 or TRBV12-4 and TRBJ2-3, with unresolved D. Deletions cut 6 bases from V and 0 bases from J, with 4 bases between. CDR3 length equals 12 residues. The CDR3 protein is CASSPSTDTQYF. The CDR3 DNA follows: TGTGCCAGCAGCCCAAGCACAGATACGCAGTATTTT.

This clone was observed many times. The CDR3 loop reads CASSTPRGGLNTEAFF. CDR3 sequence (DNA): TGTGCCAGTAGTACCCCTCGGGGGGGGTTGAACACTGAAGCTTTCTTT. The chain combines TRBV19 with TRBJ1-1, with D perhaps TRBD1 (5 bases). Trimming removed 4 bases at V and 0 bases at J, with 15 bases between. The CDR3 runs to 16 residues. CDR1 is LNHDA and CDR2 is SQIVND in the germline V gene (reference sequence).

This chain connects TRBV7-2 to TRBJ1-2; the D gene is possibly TRBD1 (5 bases). Trimming stripped 6 bases from V and 4 bases from J, with 15 bases between. CDR3 size: 14 residues. Germline V lookup: CDR1 SGHTA, CDR2 FQGNSA. CDR3 bases: TGTGCCAGCAGTTCAGGGTTTATGGGCTATGGCTACACCTTC. Translating it yields CASSSGFMGYGYTF.

The CDR3 bases are TGCAGCGTTCGGGATAGCGGGGGCACCTCCTCCTACGAGCAGTACTTC. This gives the protein CSVRDSGGTSSYEQYF. This chain links TRBV29-1 with TRBJ2-7, with TRBD2 identical over 9 bases. The length of the CDR3 is 16 residues. Looked up from germline, CDR1 is SQVTM and CDR2 is ANQGSEA. V lost 5 bases, J lost 0 bases, and 11 bases stayed unmatched.

The CDR3 sequence is CASSLAGGGVRNEKLFF. The CDR3 coding sequence is TGCGCCAGCAGCTTGGCCGGTGGAGGGGTTCGGAATGAAAAACTGTTTTTT. The chain combines TRBV5-1 with TRBJ1-4; TRBD1 might be the D (5 bases). Germline V gene lookup returns CDR1 SGHRS and CDR2 YFSETQ. The V and J ends lost 0 bases and 5 bases respectively, with 17 bases between them. The length of the CDR3 is 17 residues.

This chain uses TRBV9 with TRBJ2-3; D ambiguous. Deletions cut 3 bases from V and 0 bases from J, with 5 bases between. In germline, CDR1 is SGDLS, CDR2 YYNGEE. This CDR3 has 13 amino acids. The CDR3 region is CASSATSTDTQYF. CDR3 coding DNA: TGTGCCAGCAGCGCGACTAGCACAGATACGCAGTATTTT. Full variable domain (missing parts from reference TRBV9 and TRBJ2-3): DSGVTQTPKHLITATGQRVTLRCSPRSGDLSVYWYQQSLDQGLQFLIQYYNGEERAKGNILERFSAQQFPDLHSELNLSSLELGDSALYFCASSATSTDTQYFGPGTRLTVL.

The CDR3: CASSESALGGYEQYF. CDR3 sequence (DNA): TGCGCCAGCAGTGAGTCGGCGTTGGGGGGCTACGAGCAGTACTTC. This chain uses TRBV10-1 with TRBJ2-7; a possible D gene is TRBD2 (6 bases). Germline V gene sequence: CDR1 WNHNN, CDR2 SYGVQD (reference sequence). The CDR3 runs to 15 residues. V gave up 0 bases and J gave up 3 bases, with 12 bases separating them.

This chain joins TRBV11-2 and TRBJ2-1; 14 bases are a match to TRBD2. This CDR3 region has 16 residues. The V gene end was trimmed by 4 bases and the J gene end by 6 bases; junction bases not matched to a gene: 5. The germline V gene has CDR1 SGHAT and CDR2 FQNNGV. The CDR3 reads CASSSTGTSGSNEQFF. The CDR3 coding sequence is TGTGCCAGCAGCTCGACCGGGACTAGCGGGAGCAATGAGCAGTTCTTC. Full variable domain (remainder filled in from reference TRBV11-2 and TRBJ2-1): EAGVAQSPRYKIIEKRQSVAFWCNPISGHATLYWYQQILGQGPKLLIQFQNNGVVDDSQLPKDRFSAERLKGVDSTLKIQPAKLEDSAVYLCASSSTGTSGSNEQFFGPGTRLTVL.

V gene TRBV2 combines with J gene TRBJ2-1; TRBD2 agrees at 13 bases. The CDR3 spans 16 residues. V shed 10 bases and J 7 bases; nucleotides not matched to a gene: 13. Per germline, CDR1 SNHLY and CDR2 FYNNEI. CDR3 amino acids: CATTAGTSGIRNEQFF. In DNA, the CDR3 is TGTGCCACCACGGCCGGGACTAGCGGGATCAGGAATGAGCAGTTCTTC.

This chain uses TRBV15 with TRBJ1-4; no reliable D call. This CDR3 spans 15 amino acids. Trimming removed 3 bases at V and 0 bases at J, with 8 bases between. The germline V gene encodes CDR1 LNHNV and CDR2 YYDKDF (reference sequence). The CDR3 DNA reads TGTGCCACCAGCAGCGGACTGACAACTAATGAAAAACTGTTTTTT. Its protein product is CATSSGLTTNEKLFF.

The chain couples TRBV15 to TRBJ2-7; no clear D gene. Trimming shortened V by 4 bases and J by 1 base, and 8 bases separated the two germline ends. Germline V CDR1 and CDR2: LNHNV, YYDKDF (reference sequence). CDR3 length: 13 amino acids. For the CDR3, the DNA is TGTGCCACCAGCACCCAGATGTCCTACGAGCAGTACTTC. Protein: CATSTQMSYEQYF.

CDR3 sequence: CASNPGGLGIPEAFF. The CDR3 DNA reads TGTGCCAGCAACCCGGGCGGGCTGGGGATCCCTGAAGCTTTCTTT. The chain combines TRBV6-5 with TRBJ1-1; D not certain. This CDR3 is 15 amino acids long. CDR1 MNHEY and CDR2 SVGAGI come from the germline V gene. V shed 7 bases and J shed 6 bases, with 21 bases lying between them.